This T cell receptor beta chain was recovered during a study of blood T cell repertoires in COVID-19. Study context: Italy, Spain and the United States were the sources of the convalescent and acute COVID-19 samples. PBMCs, B-cell-depleted T cells, or T cells provided the cDNA or gDNA that made up the material.

Study processing details: Estimates of nucleated cell counts were drawn from the amplification of reference gene primers. Produced via immunoSEQ multiplex PCR; TCRdb's table is partial and in-frame only. The V and J calls and the clone size are those of that table, but D and trimming were determined from the DNA. Of 200,000 to 250,000 clones in the sample, about 84% were seen once. One Seattle source followed patients from active infection through their disease course. J gave up 1 base and V 6 bases, and 9 bases lay outside the gene matches. From germline, CDR1 is MNHEY and CDR2 SVGAGI. This CDR3 is built from 15 residues.

The sequence was obtained from a woman over 75 with COVID-19, enrolled during active disease. This chain uses TRBV6-5 with TRBJ2-7, with TRBD1 matching 7 bases. What was sequenced was peripheral blood. CDR3: CASSSHGTASYEQYF. The CDR3 nucleotides are TGTGCCAGCAGCTCCCACGGGACAGCGTCCTACGAGCAGTACTTC.